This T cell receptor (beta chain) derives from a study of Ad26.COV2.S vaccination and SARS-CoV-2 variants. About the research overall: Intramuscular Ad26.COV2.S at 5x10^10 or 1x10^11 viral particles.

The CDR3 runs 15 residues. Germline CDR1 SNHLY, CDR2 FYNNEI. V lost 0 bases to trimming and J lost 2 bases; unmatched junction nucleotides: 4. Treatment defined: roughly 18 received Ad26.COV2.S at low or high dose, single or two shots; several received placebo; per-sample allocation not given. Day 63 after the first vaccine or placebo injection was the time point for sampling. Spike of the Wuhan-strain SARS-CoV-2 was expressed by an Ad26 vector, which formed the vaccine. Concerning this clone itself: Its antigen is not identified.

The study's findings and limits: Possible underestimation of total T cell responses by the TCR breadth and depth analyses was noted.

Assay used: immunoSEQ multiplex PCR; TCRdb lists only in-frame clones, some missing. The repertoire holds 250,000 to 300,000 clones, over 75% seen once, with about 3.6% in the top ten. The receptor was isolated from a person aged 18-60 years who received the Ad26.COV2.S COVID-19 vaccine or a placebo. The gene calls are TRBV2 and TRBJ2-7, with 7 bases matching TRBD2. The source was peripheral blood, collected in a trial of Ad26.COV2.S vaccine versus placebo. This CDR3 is CASSEAGGWAYEQYF. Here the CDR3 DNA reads TGTGCCAGCAGTGAAGCGGGGGGGTGGGCCTACGAGCAGTACTTC.